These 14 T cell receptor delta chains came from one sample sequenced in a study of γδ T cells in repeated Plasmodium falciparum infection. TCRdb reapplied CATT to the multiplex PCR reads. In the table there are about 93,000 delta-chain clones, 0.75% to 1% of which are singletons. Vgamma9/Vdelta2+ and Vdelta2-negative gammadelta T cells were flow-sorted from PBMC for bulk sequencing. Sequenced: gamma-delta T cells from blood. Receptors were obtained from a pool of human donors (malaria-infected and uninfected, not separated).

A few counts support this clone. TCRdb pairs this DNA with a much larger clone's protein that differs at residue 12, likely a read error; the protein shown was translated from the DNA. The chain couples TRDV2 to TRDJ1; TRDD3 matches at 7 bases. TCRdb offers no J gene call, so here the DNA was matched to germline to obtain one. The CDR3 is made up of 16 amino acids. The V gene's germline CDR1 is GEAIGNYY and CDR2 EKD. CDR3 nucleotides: TGTGCCTGTGACACTCTAGGGATACTCCACACCGAAAAACTCATCTTT. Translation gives CACDTLGILHTEKLIF.

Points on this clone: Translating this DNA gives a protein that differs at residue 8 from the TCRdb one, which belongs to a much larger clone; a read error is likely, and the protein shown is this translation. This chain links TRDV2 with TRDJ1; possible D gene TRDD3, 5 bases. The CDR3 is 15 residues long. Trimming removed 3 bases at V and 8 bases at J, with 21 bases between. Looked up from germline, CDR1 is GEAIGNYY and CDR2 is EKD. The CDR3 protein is CACDGMGYKGVKLIF. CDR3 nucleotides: TGTGCCTGTGACGGAATGGGGTATAAGGGAGTGAAACTCATCTTT.

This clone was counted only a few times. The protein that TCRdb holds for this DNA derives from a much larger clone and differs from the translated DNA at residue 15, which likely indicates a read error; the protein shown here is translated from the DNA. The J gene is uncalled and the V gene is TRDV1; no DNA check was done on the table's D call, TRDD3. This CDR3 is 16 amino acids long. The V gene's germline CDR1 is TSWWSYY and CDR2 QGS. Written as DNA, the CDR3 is TGTGCTTTAAGAACTGGGGGATTGGTGTACACCGATAAACTCACCTTT. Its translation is CALRTGGLVYTDKLTF.

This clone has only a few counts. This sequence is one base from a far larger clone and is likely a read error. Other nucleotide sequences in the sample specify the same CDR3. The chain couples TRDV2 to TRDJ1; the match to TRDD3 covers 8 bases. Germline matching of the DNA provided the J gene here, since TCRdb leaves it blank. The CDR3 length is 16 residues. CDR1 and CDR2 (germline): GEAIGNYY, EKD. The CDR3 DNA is TGCGCCTGTGACACTGGGGGGATCGTTGAAACCGATAAACTCATCTTT. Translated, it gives CACDTGGIVETDKLIF.

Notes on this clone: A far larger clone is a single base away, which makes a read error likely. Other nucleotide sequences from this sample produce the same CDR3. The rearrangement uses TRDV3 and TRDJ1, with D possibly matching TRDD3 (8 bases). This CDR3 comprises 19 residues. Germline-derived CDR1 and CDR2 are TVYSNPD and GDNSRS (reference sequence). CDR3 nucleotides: TGCGCCTTGCCTTCAGATCGTTCCTACAGGGGATACTCAACCGATAAACTCATCTTT. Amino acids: CALPSDRSYRGYSTDKLIF.

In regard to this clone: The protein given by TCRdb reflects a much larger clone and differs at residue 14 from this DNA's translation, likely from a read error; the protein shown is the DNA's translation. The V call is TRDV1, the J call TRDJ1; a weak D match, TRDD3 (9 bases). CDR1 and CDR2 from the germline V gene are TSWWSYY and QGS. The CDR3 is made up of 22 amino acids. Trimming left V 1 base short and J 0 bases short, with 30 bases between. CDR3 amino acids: CALGEPGLPRYWGTAYTDKLIF. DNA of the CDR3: TGTGCTCTTGGGGAACCTGGCCTTCCTAGGTACTGGGGGACTGCCTACACCGATAAACTCATCTTT.

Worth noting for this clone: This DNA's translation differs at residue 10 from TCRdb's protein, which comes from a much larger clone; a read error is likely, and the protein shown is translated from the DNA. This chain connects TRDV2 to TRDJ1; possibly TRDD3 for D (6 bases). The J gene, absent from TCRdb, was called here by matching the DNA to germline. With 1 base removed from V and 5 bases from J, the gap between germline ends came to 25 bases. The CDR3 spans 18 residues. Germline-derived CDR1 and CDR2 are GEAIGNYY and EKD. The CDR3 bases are TGTGCCTGTGACACGATGGGTCTGGGGAATACGCGGGCAGATAAACTCATCTTT. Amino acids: CACDTMGLGNTRADKLIF.

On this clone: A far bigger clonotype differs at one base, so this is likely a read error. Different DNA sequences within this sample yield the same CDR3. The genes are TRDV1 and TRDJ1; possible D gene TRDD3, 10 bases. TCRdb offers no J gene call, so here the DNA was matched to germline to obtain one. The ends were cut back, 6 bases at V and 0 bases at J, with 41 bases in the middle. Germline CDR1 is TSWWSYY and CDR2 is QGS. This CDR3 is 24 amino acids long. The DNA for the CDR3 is TGTGCTCTTGGAGAAATCGGCCTTCCTACGAAACATACTGGGGGATTCCTATACACCGATAAACTCATCTTT. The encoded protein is CALGEIGLPTKHTGGFLYTDKLIF.

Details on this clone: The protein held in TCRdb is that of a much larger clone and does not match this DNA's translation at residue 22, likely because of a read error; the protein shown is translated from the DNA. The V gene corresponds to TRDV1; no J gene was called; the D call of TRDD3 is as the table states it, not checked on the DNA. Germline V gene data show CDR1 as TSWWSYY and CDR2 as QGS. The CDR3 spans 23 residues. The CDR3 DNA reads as TGTGCTCTTGGGGAAGGTCCGACTCGACAAACTGGGGGATCTCAAATAAAGACCGATAAACTCACCTTT. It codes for CALGEGPTRQTGGSQIKTDKLTF.

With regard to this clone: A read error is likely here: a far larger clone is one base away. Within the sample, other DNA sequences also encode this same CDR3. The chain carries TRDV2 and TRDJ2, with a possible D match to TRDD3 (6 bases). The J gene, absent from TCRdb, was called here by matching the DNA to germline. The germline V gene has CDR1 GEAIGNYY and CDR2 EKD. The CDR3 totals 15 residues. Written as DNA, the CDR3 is TGCGCCTGTGACACGGTGGGGGGGTTGACAGCACAACTCTTCTTT. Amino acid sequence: CACDTVGGLTAQLFF.

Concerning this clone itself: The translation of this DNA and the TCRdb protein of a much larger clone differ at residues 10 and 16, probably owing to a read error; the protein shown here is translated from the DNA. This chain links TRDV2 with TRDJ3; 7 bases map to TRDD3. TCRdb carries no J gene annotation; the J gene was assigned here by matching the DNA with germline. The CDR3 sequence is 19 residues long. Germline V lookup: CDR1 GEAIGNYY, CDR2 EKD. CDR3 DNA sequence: TGTGCCTGTGACACCGTACTGGGGAAACGCTCCTGGGACACCCGACTGATGTTTTTC. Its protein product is CACDTVLGKRSWDTRLMFF.

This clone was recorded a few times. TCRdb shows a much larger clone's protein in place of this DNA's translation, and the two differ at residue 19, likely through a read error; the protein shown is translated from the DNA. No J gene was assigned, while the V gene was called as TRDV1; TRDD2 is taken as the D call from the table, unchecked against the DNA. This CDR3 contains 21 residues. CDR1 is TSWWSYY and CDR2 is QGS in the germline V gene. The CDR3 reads CALGELAFLPPRLGITDKHIF. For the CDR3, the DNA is TGTGCTCTTGGGGAATTGGCCTTCCTACCGCCACGGCTGGGAATCACCGATAAACACATCTTT.

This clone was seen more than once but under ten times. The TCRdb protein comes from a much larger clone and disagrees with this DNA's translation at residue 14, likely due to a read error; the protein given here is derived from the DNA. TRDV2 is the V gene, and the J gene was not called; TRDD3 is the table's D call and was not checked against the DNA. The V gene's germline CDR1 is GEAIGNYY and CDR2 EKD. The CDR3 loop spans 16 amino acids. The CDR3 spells CACDTVGLPYTDKHIF. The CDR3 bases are TGTGCCTGTGACACCGTGGGGCTCCCTTACACCGATAAACACATCTTT.

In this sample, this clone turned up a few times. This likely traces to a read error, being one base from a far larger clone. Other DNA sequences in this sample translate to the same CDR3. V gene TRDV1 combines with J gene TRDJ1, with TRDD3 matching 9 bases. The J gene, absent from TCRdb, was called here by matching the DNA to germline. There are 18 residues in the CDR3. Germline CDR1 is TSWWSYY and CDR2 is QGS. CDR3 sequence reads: CALGELVPGIRPIDKLIF. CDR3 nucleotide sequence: TGTGCCCTTGGGGAACTAGTACCGGGGATACGCCCAATCGATAAACTCATCTTT.